This T cell receptor beta chain was recorded in a study of PD-L1 blockade in urothelial cancer. Study as a whole: Across blood samples, T cells had a median count of about 150,000.

A word on this clone: Its target is not known.

General study findings and limits: Improved survival was predicted by pretreatment blood TCR clonality below the median.

Time point here: pretreatment peripheral blood. Produced via immunoSEQ multiplex PCR; TCRdb's table is partial and in-frame only. This sample carries roughly 55,000 clones, 86% of them seen once, and the ten largest clones take approximately 21%. CDR1 is ENHRY and CDR2 is SYGVKD in the germline V gene. After removal of 6 bases from V and 5 bases from J, the junction contained 12 bases not matched to a gene. The CDR3 extends over 15 amino acids. The V and J genes are TRBV10-3 and TRBJ1-2, with TRBD1 matching 7 bases. This material consisted of PBMCs, taken around atezolizumab (anti-PD-L1) treatment. The receptor was isolated from a man in his 60s with urothelial cancer. In nucleotides, the CDR3 is TGTGCCATCAGCCCTGGACAGGCTATAGAGTATGGCTACACCTTC. Amino acid sequence: CAISPGQAIEYGYTF.